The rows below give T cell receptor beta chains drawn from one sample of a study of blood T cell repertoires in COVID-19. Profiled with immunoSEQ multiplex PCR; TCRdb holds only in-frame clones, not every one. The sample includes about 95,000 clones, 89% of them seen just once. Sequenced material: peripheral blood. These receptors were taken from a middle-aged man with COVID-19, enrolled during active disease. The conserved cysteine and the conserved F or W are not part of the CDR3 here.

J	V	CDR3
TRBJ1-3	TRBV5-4	ASSDNRGSVSGNTIY
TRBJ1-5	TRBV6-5	ASSSGQSNQPQH
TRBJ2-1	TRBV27	ASSSGTGRYNEQF
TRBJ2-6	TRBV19	ASSSTRGTGANVLT
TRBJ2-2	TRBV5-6	ASSTGTGTGELF
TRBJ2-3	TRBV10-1	ASSESGRTSGGGTQY
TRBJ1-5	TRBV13	ASSLGHNQPQH
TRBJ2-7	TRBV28	ASSSLYRVDNEQY
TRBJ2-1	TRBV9	ASSVSGGYAGEQF
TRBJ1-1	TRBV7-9	ASSLGGLPNTEAF
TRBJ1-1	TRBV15	ATSREGLGEAF
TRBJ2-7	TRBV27	ASSLTTTGSIEQY
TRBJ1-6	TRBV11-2	ASSSARGRGSPLH
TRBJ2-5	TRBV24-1	ATSDLGTDEETQY
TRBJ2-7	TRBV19	ASSPRGTGNHEQY
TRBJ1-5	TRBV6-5	ASLESGGNQPQH
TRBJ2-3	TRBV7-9	ASSGEPDRAFSTDTQY
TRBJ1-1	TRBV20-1	SASPDSGGTEAF
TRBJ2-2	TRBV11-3	ASSSPGTTGELF
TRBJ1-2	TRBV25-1	ASSSGIYGYT
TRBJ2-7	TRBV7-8	ASSPIQGATYEQY
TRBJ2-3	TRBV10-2	ASGTGGTDTQY
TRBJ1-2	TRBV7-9	ASSPFLVLNYGYT
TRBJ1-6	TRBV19	ASSGGTANNSPLH
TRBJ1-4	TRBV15	ATSGPQGSVEKLF
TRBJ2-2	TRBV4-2	ASSLETSGGQNTGELF
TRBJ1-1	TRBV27	ASSPSTGAMNTEAF
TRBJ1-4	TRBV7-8	ASSTQGAGEKLF
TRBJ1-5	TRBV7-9	ASSLSTGGAGSNQPQH
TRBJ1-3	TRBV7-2	ASSLEVGGNTIY
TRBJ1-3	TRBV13	ASSLVRGISGNTIY
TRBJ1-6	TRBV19	ASRDRGNNSPLH
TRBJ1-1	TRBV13	ASSKIRTGYTEAF
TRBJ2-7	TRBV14	ASSQDLHEQY
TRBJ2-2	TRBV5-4	ASSLYGELF
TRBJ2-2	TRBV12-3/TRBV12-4	ASSFLDTGELF
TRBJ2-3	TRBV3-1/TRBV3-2	ASSSRVGGQSTDTQY
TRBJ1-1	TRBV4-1	ASSQDFGSLVAF
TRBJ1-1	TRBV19	ASSRTGLNTEAF
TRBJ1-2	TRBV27	ASSSGQTYGYT
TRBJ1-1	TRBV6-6	ASSPSGGANTEAF
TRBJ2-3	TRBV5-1	ASSYLAGASDTQY
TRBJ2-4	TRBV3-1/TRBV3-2	ASSPQGVTKNIQY
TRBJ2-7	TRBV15	ATSRQGAYEQY
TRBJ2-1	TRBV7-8	ASSRPILAWDIFDNEQF
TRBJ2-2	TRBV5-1	ASRTGNTGELF
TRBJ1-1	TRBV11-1	ASSLWGTGNTEAF